The source of this T cell receptor beta chain is a study of shared clonotypes between healthy human individuals. General study findings and limits: Non-shared clonotypes showed lower generation probabilities than clonotypes common to all four donors. With few donors, the genetic and exposure-history diversity represented was limited.

This CDR3 is 10 amino acids long. Trimming removed 6 bases from V and 4 bases from J, with 4 bases in between. Germline V gene lookup returns CDR1 MNHEY and CDR2 SVGAGI. Evenly divided among several immunoSEQ plates was the genomic DNA of each subset. Source study methods: As immunoSEQ supplied junction-only sequences (without quality scores), filtering differed. Measured with immunoSEQ multiplex PCR; TCRdb has only the in-frame clones, and not every one. Clone size and the V and J calls come from that table; the DNA yielded D and trimming. Of about a million clones in the sample, roughly 70% were seen once. As to this clone: Its antigen is unknown. With a far larger clone one base away, a read error is the likely cause.

This clonotype was obtained from a man aged 18 to 30 in good health. V is TRBV6-5 and J is TRBJ2-7, with D hard to call. The sequencing input was memory CD4+ T cells sorted from blood. Subset described: CD45RA-negative fraction. As DNA, the CDR3 is TGTGCCAGCAGGGAATACGAGCAGTACTTC. It codes for CASREYEQYF.